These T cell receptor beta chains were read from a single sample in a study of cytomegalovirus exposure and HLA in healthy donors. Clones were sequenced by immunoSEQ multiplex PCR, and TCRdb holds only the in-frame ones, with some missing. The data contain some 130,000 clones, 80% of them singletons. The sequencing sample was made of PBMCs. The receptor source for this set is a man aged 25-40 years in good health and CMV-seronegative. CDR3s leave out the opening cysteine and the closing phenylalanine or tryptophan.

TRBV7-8	ASSSRVDGELF
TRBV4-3	ASSHIGTGGRYGYT
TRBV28	ASSFLAANYGYT
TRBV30	AWSALAGGAETQY
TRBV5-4	ASSFWQGSYEQY
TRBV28	ASRAGATGELF
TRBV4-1	ASSHGDYPDTQY
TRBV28	ASSSGVATLAYGYT
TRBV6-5	ASRQPRNTGELF
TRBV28	ASSFRVLTYEQY
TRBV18	ASSALAGVTDTQY
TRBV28	ASSSGPGQGYGYT
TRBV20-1	SAAYQDTQY
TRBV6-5	ASSPGGQRTDTQY
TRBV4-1	ASSPDGGTSDPTDTQY
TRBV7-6	ASSGPTSSEQY
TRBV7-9	SSSRLTGASGQETQY
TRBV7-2	ASSLGQDSYGYT
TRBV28	ASRTSGRYEQF
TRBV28	ASSPIYSNQPQH
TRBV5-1	ASSFSGRSSYEQY
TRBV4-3	ASRERGSSMNTEAF
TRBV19	ASRIAGDSTDTQY
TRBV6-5	ASSPGTILT
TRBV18	ASSPQQGNTEAF
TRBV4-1	ASSQDPSLAGHYNEQF